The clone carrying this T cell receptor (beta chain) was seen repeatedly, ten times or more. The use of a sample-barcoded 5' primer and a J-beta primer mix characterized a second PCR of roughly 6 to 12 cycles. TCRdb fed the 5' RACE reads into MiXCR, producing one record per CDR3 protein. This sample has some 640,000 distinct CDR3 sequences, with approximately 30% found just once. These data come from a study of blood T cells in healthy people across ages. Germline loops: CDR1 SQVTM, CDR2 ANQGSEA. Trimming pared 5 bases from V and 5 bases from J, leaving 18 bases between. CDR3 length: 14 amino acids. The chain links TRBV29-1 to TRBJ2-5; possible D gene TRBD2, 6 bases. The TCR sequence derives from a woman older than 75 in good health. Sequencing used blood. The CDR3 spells CSVMFLASDETQYF. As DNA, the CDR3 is TGCAGCGTTATGTTCCTAGCGTCGGATGAGACCCAGTACTTC.